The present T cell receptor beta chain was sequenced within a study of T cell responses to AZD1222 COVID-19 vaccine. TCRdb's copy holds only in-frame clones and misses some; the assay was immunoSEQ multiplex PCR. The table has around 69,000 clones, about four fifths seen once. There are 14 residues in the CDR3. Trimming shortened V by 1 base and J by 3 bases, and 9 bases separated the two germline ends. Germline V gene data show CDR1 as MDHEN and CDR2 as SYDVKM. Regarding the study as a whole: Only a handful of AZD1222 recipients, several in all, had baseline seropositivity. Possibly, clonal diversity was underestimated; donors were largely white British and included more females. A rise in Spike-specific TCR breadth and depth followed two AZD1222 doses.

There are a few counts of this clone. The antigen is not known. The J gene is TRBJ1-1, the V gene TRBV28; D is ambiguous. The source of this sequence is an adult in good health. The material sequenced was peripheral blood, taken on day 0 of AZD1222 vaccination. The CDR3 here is CASSLSTGYTEAFF. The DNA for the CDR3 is TGTGCCAGCAGTTTATCCACGGGGTACACTGAAGCTTTCTTT.